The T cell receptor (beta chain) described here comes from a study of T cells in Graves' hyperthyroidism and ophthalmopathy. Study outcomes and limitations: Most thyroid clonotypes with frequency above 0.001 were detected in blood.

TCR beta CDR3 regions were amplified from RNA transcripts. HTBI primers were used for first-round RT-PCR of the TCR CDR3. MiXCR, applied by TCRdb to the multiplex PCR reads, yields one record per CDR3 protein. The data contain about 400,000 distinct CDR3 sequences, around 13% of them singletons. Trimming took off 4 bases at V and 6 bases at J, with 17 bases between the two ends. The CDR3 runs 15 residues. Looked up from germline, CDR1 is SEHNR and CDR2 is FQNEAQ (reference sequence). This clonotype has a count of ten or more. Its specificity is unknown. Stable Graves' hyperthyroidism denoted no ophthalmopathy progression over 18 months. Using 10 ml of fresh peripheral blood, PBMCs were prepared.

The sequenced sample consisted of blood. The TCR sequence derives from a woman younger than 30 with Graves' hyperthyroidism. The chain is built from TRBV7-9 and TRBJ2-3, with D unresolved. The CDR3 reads CASSSDDSFKDTQYF. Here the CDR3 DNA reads TGTGCCAGCAGCTCAGATGACTCGTTTAAGGATACGCAGTATTTT.